These T cell receptor beta chains were read from a single sample in a study of CD8+ T cells in alopecia areata. The protocol was immunoSEQ multiplex PCR, while the TCRdb copy is restricted to in-frame clones and leaves out a portion. The table has more than 95,000 clones, more than 30% seen once. The sample consisted of CD4+ T cells sorted from blood. These receptors all come from a human donor with alopecia areata. The CDR3 runs from the conserved cysteine through the conserved F or W. A D gene is named only where the DNA matches it firmly. Size tells how often a clone was seen (once, few, many) or the class of an expanded clone, and some rows leave it out.

TRBV5-1	-	TRBJ2-2	12	-	TGCGCCAGCAGCTTGACGGGCGGGGAGCTGTTTTTT	CASSLTGGELFF
TRBV9	-	TRBJ2-2	15	-	TGTGCCAGCAGCCGATCCGGGAGCCTCACCGGGGAGCTGTTTTTT	CASSRSGSLTGELFF
TRBV5-1	-	TRBJ2-5	15	-	TGCGCCAGCAGCCCGGGTCCGGGAAGGGCGGAGACCCAGTACTTC	CASSPGPGRAETQYF
TRBV28	TRBD1	TRBJ1-6	15	-	TGTGCCAGCAGGGCCGGACAGGGGCAGAATTCACCCCTCCACTTT	CASRAGQGQNSPLHF
TRBV7-2	TRBD2	TRBJ2-2	16	few	TGTGCCAGCAGCGGTAGCGGGGGGGTGAGAGCCGGGGAGCTGTTTTTT	CASSGSGGVRAGELFF
TRBV9	TRBD2	TRBJ2-1	16	-	TGTGCCAGCAGCTTAAGGAGCGGGAGCTCCTACAATGAGCAGTTCTTC	CASSLRSGSSYNEQFF
TRBV18	TRBD1	TRBJ2-7	14	-	TGTGCCAGCTCCTTCGACAGGGAAACCTACGAGCAGTACTTC	CASSFDRETYEQYF
TRBV27	TRBD2	TRBJ2-3	15	-	TGTGCCAGCAGTTTGGAACTAGCGGGGAAAGGAAGTTGGTATTTT	CASSLELAGKGSWYF
TRBV7-2	-	TRBJ1-5	15	few	TGTGCCAGCAGCTTAGGCCAGGGCCTTAATCAGCCCCAGCATTTT	CASSLGQGLNQPQHF
TRBV29-1	-	TRBJ1-5	15	few	TGCAGCCAGAAGCCCGGACAGAGAATTAATCAGCCCCAGCATTTT	CSQKPGQRINQPQHF
TRBV29-1	-	TRBJ1-2	15	many	TGCAGCGTTTTATTAGGTGGGGGCGATAACTATGGCTACACCTTC	CSVLLGGGDNYGYTF
TRBV28	TRBD2	TRBJ2-3	16	-	TGTGCCAGCAGTTTCTTGGCTAGCGGGGTGCGGGATACGCAGTATTTT	CASSFLASGVRDTQYF
TRBV30	-	TRBJ2-7	13	-	TGTGCCTGGAGTGGTGGACCCGGCAGGGAGCAGTACTTC	CAWSGGPGREQYF
TRBV2	-	TRBJ1-1	14	few	TGTGCCAGCAGAAGGTCTTACATGAACACTGAAGCTTTCTTT	CASRRSYMNTEAFF
TRBV10-3	TRBD1	TRBJ2-7	15	few	TGTGCCATCAGTCGACGGGGACAGGGGAGCTACGAGCAGTACTTC	CAISRRGQGSYEQYF
TRBV5-1	TRBD2	TRBJ2-6	18	-	TGCGCCAGCAGCTTCGGACTAGCGGGACGCTCTGGGGCCAACGTCCTGACTTTC	CASSFGLAGRSGANVLTF
TRBV19	-	TRBJ2-5	13	-	TGTGCCAGTAGTATACAATCCAGAGAGACCCAGTACTTC	CASSIQSRETQYF
TRBV5-4	-	TRBJ2-4	14	once	TGTGCCAGCAGCTTGGAGCAGGGTTCAGACATTCAGTACTTC	CASSLEQGSDIQYF
TRBV2	-	TRBJ2-7	13	-	TGTGCCAGCAGTGAACCCGGGAGTGACGAGCAGTACTTC	CASSEPGSDEQYF
TRBV29-1	-	TRBJ2-7	17	-	TGCAGCGTTGGAGGACGGCAGGGCGCCATAAACTCCTACGAGCAGTACTTC	CSVGGRQGAINSYEQYF
TRBV5-6	TRBD1	TRBJ2-5	15	-	TGTGCCAGCAGCCGCAACAGGGGAAGCCGAGAGACCCAGTACTTC	CASSRNRGSRETQYF
TRBV4-3	-	TRBJ2-5	13	-	TGCGCCAGCAGCCAAGATAGGGAGGAGACCCAGTACTTC	CASSQDREETQYF
TRBV5-1	-	TRBJ1-1	14	-	TGCGCCAGCAGCAGGACCGCCGAGAACACTGAAGCTTTCTTT	CASSRTAENTEAFF
TRBV29-1	TRBD1	TRBJ1-1	13	few	TGCAGCGTTGTCCAGGGGGGGGGTACTGAAGCTTTCTTT	CSVVQGGGTEAFF
TRBV7-2	TRBD1	TRBJ1-1	14	-	TGTGCCAGCAGACGGGACAGGGGAGACCCTGAAGCTTTCTTT	CASRRDRGDPEAFF
TRBV29-1	-	TRBJ1-1	13	-	TGCAGCGTTATGATAATTATGAACACTGAAGCTTTCTTT	CSVMIIMNTEAFF
TRBV7-2	-	TRBJ2-1	13	few	TGTGCCAGCAGCTTAGCGGGCGGGGATGAGCAGTTCTTC	CASSLAGGDEQFF
TRBV7-9	-	TRBJ2-7	10	few	TGTGCCAGCAGCGAAGGACTCCTGTACTTC	CASSEGLLYF
TRBV29-1	-	TRBJ2-5	15	-	TGCAGCGCCGCCGGGGAGGAGGGTTACGGAGAGACCCAGTACTTC	CSAAGEEGYGETQYF
TRBV7-2	-	TRBJ2-3	15	-	TGTGCCAGCAGCTTAGGGGCGGGGGCCCAGAATACGCAGTATTTT	CASSLGAGAQNTQYF
TRBV6-5	-	TRBJ2-5	15	few	TGTGCCAGCAGTTACTCCACGGACTACCAAGAGACCCAGTACTTC	CASSYSTDYQETQYF
TRBV28	TRBD1	TRBJ2-7	15	-	TGTGCCAGCAGGCTACAGGGGGGTGCCTCCTACGAGCAGTACTTC	CASRLQGGASYEQYF
TRBV29-1	TRBD2	TRBJ2-7	14	-	TGCAGCGTTGGAATGGCTAGCGGGAGGAGCGAGCAGTACTTC	CSVGMASGRSEQYF
TRBV28	-	TRBJ1-1	13	-	TGTGCCAGCCTGGGGGCTCCGAACACTGAAGCTTTCTTT	CASLGAPNTEAFF
TRBV2	-	TRBJ2-6	14	-	TGTGCCAGCAGTCCCCTTTGGGGGGCCAACGTCCTGACTTTC	CASSPLWGANVLTF
TRBV7-9	-	TRBJ2-3	12	many	TGTGCCAGCAGCCTATATGCAGATACGCAGTATTTT	CASSLYADTQYF
TRBV29-1	-	TRBJ2-3	12	-	TGCAGCGTTGAAGGGAGCACAGATACGCAGTATTTT	CSVEGSTDTQYF